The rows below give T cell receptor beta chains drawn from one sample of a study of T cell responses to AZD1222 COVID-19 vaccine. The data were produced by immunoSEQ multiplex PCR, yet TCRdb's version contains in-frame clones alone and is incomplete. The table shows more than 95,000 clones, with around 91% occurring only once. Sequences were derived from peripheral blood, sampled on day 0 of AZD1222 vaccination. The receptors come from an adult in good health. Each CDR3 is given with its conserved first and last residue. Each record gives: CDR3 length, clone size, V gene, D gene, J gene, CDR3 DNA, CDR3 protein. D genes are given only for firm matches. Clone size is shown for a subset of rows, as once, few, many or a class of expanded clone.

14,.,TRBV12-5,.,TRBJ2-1,TGTGCTAGTGGTTTGCCCCCCGGGGAAGGTGAGCAGTTCTTC,CASGLPPGEGEQFF
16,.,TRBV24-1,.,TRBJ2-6,TGTGCCACCAGTGACCCCGGACGCTCTGGGGCCAACGTCCTGACTTTC,CATSDPGRSGANVLTF
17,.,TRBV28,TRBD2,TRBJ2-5,TGTGCCAGCAGACCTCCGGGACTAGCGGGAGCATGGGAGACCCAGTACTTC,CASRPPGLAGAWETQYF
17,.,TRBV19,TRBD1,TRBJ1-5,TGTGCCAGTAGTATAGATCGACAGGGTCGTGTTAATCAGCCCCAGCATTTT,CASSIDRQGRVNQPQHF
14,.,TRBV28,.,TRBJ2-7,TGTGCCAGCAGGGAATCCGTCCCCCCCTACGAGCAGTACTTC,CASRESVPPYEQYF
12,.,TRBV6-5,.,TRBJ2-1,TGTGCCGTAAGTCGGGAGACGGGTGAGCAGTTCTTC,CAVSRETGEQFF
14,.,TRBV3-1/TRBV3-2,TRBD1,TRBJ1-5,TGTGCCAGCAGCAGGGGAGGGGGCGAACAGCCCCAGCATTTT,CASSRGGGEQPQHF
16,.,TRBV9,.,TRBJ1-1,TGTGCCAGCAGCTTACCCTTGGGGGGAGTGAACACTGAAGCTTTCTTT,CASSLPLGGVNTEAFF
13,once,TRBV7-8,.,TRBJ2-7,TGTGCCAGCAGCGTACGGTTAGGGGATTGGCAGTACTTC,CASSVRLGDWQYF
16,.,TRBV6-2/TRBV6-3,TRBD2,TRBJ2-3,TGTGCCAGCAGCCCCGGACTAGCGGGAGCAACAGATACGCAGTATTTT,CASSPGLAGATDTQYF
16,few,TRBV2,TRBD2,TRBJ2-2,TGTGCCAGCAGGGGTCCGGGACTAGCGGGAACCGGGGAGCTGTTTTTT,CASRGPGLAGTGELFF
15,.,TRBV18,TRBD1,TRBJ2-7,TGTGCCAGCTCACCCGGGACAGGGTCCCTCTACGAGCAGTACTTC,CASSPGTGSLYEQYF
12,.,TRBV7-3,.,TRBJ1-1,TGTGCCAGCAGCCCCGAAAGGGGACAAGCTTTCTTT,CASSPERGQAFF
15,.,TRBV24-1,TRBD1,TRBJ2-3,TGTGCCACCAGTGTCCGGACAGGGGGCACAGATACGCAGTATTTT,CATSVRTGGTDTQYF
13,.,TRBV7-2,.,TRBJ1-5,TGTGCCAGCAGCTTAGTCGACAATCAGCCCCAGCATTTT,CASSLVDNQPQHF